This paragraph reports one TCR beta chain. The CDR3 spans 16 residues. V shed 7 bases, J shed 3 bases, and the junction held 12 bases outside the gene matches. Per the germline V gene, CDR1 is SGHTA and CDR2 is FQGNSA. The data were obtained in a study of blood T cell repertoires in COVID-19. Across the study: The study drew acute and convalescent COVID-19 samples from the United States, Italy and Spain.

Method: immunoSEQ multiplex PCR; TCRdb's copy keeps in-frame clones and lacks some. The sample includes 150,000 or so clones, roughly 80% seen only once; the top ten take about 9.2%. The sample was PBMCs or T cells enriched from blood (not recorded which). The clonotype originates from a middle-aged man who had recovered from COVID-19. This rearrangement joins TRBV7-2 to TRBJ1-2, with 9 bases identical to TRBD1. CDR3 loop: CASTMRTGQGDYGYTF. The CDR3 DNA sequence: TGTGCCAGCACCATGAGGACGGGACAGGGCGACTATGGCTACACCTTC. The full variable domain, its missing parts supplied by reference TRBV7-2 and TRBJ1-2, is GAGVSQSPSNKVTEKGKDVELRCDPISGHTALYWYRQSLGQGLEFLIYFQGNSAPDKSGLPSDRFSAERTGGSVSTLTIQRTQQEDSAVYLCASTMRTGQGDYGYTFGSGTRLTVV.